This T cell receptor beta chain was retrieved from a study of T cells in women clearing cervical HPV infection. Study findings and constraints: CIN3+ cases had significantly higher TCR richness than controls; evenness did not differ.

Clones were read by immunoSEQ multiplex PCR, and TCRdb kept only the in-frame ones, dropping some. The listing records roughly 25,000 clones. On this clone: The antigen is undetermined.

The clonotype originates from a woman aged 18 to 69 with a cervical HPV16 infection that either progressed to CIN3+ or cleared (not recorded which). The sequencing sample was made of blood buffy coat.

The CDR3 is CASTSQPGTGGYEQYF. The CDR3 bases that were read are TGTGCTAGTACCTCGCAACCCGGGACAGGGGGCTACGAG. The rearrangement joins TRBV12-5 to TRBJ2-7; 11 nucleotides line up with TRBD1. The read ends 3 residues early relative to the CDR3; the germline J gene fills the gap. Looked up from germline, CDR1 is LGHNT and CDR2 is FRNRAP. V lost 8 bases and J lost 3; bases outside the gene matches: 12. The CDR3 has 16 residues.